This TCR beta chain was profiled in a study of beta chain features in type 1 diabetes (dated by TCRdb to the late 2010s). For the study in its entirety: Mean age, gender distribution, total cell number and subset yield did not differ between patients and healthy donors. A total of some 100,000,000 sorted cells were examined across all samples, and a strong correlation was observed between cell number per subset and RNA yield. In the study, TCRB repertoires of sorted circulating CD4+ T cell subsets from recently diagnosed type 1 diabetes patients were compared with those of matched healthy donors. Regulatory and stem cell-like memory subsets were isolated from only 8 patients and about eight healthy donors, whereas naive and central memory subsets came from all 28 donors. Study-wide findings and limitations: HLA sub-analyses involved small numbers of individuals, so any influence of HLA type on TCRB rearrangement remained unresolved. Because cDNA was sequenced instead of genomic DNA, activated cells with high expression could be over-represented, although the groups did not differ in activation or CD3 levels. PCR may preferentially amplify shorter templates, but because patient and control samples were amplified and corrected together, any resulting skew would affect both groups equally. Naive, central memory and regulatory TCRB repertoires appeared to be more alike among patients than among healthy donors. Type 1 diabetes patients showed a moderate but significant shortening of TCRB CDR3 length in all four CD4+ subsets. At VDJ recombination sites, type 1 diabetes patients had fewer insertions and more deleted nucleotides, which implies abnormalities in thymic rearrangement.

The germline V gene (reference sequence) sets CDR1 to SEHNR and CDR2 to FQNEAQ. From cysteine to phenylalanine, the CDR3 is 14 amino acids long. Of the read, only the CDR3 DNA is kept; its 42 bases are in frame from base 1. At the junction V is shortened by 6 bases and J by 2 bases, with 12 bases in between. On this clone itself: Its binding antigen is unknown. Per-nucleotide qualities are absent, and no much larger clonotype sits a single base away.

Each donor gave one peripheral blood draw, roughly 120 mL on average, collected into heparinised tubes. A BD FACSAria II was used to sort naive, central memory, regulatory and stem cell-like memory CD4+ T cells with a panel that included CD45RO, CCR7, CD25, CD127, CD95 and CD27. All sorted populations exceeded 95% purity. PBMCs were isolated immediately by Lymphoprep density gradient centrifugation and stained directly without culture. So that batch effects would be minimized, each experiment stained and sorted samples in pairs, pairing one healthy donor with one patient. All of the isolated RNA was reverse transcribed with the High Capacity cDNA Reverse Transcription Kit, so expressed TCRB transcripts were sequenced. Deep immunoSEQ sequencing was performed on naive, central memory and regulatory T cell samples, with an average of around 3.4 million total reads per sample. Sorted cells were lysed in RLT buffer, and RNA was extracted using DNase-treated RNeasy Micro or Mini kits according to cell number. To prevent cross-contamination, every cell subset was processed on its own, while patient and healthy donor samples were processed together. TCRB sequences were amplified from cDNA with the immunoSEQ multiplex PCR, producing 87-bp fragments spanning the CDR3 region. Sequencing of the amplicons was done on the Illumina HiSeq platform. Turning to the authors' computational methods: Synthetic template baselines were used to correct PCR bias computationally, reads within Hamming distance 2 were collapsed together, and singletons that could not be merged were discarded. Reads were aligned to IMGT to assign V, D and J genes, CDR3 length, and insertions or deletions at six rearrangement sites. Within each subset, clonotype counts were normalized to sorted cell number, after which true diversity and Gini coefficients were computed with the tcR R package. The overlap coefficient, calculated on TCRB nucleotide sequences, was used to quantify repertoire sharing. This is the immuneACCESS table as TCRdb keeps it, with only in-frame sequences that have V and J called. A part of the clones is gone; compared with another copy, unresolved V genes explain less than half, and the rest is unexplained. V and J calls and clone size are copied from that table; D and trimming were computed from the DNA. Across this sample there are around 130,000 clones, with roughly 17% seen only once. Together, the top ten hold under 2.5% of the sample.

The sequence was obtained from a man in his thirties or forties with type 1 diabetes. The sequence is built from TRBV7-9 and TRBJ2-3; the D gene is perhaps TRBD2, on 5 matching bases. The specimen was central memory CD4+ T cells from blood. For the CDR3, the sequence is CASSEGRPTDTQYF. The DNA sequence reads TGTGCCAGCAGTGAGGGCAGGCCCACAGATACGCAGTATTTT. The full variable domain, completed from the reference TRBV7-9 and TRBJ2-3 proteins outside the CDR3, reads DTGVSQNPRHKITKRGQNVTFRCDPISEHNRLYWYRQTLGQGPEFLTYFQNEAQLEKSRLLSDRFSAERPKGSFSTLEIQRTEQGDSAMYLCASSEGRPTDTQYFGPGTRLTVL.